Shown below are 10 T cell receptor beta chains from a single sample sequenced in a study of blood T cell repertoires in COVID-19. Produced via immunoSEQ multiplex PCR; TCRdb's table is partial and in-frame only. The sample includes approximately 350,000 clones, roughly 90% of them seen just once. Sequencing used peripheral blood. The receptors originated from a man in his forties or fifties with acute or convalescent COVID-19.

This chain links TRBV2 with TRBJ1-6; possible D gene TRBD1, 5 bases. The CDR3 has 15 residues. Germline V gene lookup returns CDR1 SNHLY and CDR2 FYNNEI. V dropped 1 base and J dropped 10 bases, with 14 bases sitting between them. The chain's CDR3 is CASSEGRVGKSPLHF. The CDR3 region has the DNA TGTGCCAGCAGTGAAGGCAGGGTAGGCAAGTCACCCCTCCACTTT.

This clone appeared a few times. The chain links TRBV29-1 to TRBJ1-1, with D possibly TRBD1 on 6 matching bases. V dropped 5 bases and J dropped 1 base, with 14 bases sitting between them. CDR1 is SQVTM, CDR2 ANQGSEA, per germline. The CDR3 is 14 residues long. The CDR3 spells CSVLGQLANTEAFF. CDR3 DNA sequence: TGCAGCGTTCTTGGACAGTTGGCGAACACTGAAGCTTTCTTT.

The gene calls are TRBV7-2 and TRBJ2-7, with D possibly being TRBD1 (5 bases). V lost 6 bases and J 5 bases, leaving 11 bases between the germline ends. Germline CDR1 is SGHTA and CDR2 is FQGNSA. The CDR3 has 12 residues. CDR3 amino acids: CASSSGPHEQYF. CDR3 coding DNA: TGTGCCAGCAGTTCAGGGCCCCACGAGCAGTACTTC.

CDR3 nucleotides: TGTGCCAGCAGTGCGTTTAGCAATGAGCAGTTCTTC. Protein sequence: CASSAFSNEQFF. The chain couples TRBV12-3 or TRBV12-4 to TRBJ2-1; D is unresolved. Trimming pared 5 bases from V and 6 bases from J, leaving 8 bases between. CDR3 length: 12 amino acids.

The V call is TRBV5-1, the J call TRBJ1-5, with 9 bases fitting TRBD1. Germline CDR1 reads SGHRS; CDR2 reads YFSETQ. The CDR3 is 14 amino acids. V trimming: 1 base; J trimming: 6 bases; junction bases outside the gene matches: 2. The CDR3 DNA is TGCGCCAGCAGCTTGACAGGGGGCACTCAGCCCCAGCATTTT. This codes for CASSLTGGTQPQHF. Drawing the rest from reference TRBV5-1 and TRBJ1-5, the complete variable domain is KAGVTQTPRYLIKTRGQQVTLSCSPISGHRSVSWYQQTPGQGLQFLFEYFSETQRNKGNFPGRFSGRQFSNSRSEMNVSTLELGDSALYLCASSLTGGTQPQHFGDGTRLSIL.

The rearrangement uses TRBV5-4 and TRBJ1-2, with no clear D. CDR3 length: 14 residues. Germline CDR1 reads SGHNT; CDR2 reads YYREEE (reference sequence). With 4 bases removed from V and 6 bases from J, the gap between germline ends came to 16 bases. CDR3 sequence reads: CASSRTAYRDGYTF. Here the CDR3 DNA reads TGTGCCAGCAGCCGTACGGCGTACAGAGATGGCTACACCTTC.

J is TRBJ1-2 and V is TRBV9; D perhaps matches TRBD1 (5 bases). Germline lookup yields CDR1 SGDLS and CDR2 YYNGEE. V lost 3 bases, J lost 8 bases, and 14 bases lay in between. The CDR3 consists of 13 residues. CDR3 sequence reads: CASSAGGARGYTF. CDR3 DNA sequence: TGTGCCAGCAGCGCGGGAGGGGCCCGGGGCTACACCTTC.

The chain combines TRBV5-1 with TRBJ2-3; D is possibly TRBD1 (5 bases). The CDR3 is 15 amino acids. Trimming cost V 0 bases and J 9 bases, with 17 bases left between them. Germline V CDR1 and CDR2: SGHRS, YFSETQ. CDR3 DNA: TGCGCCAGCAGCTTGGAGGACAATCGGTTAGGGACGCAGTATTTT. This codes for CASSLEDNRLGTQYF.

The chain recombines TRBV3-1 (or the pseudogene TRBV3-2) with TRBJ2-7; 9 bases align to TRBD1. CDR1 is LGHDT and CDR2 is YNNKEL in the germline V gene (reference sequence). J gave up 6 bases and V 5 bases, and 8 bases lay outside the gene matches. The CDR3 is 14 residues long. CDR3 coding DNA: TGTGCCAGCAGCTTACAGGGGGCGGCCTTCGAGCAGTACTTC. The encoded protein is CASSLQGAAFEQYF.

A remark on this clone: As the CDR3 is not closed by the conserved phenylalanine or tryptophan, this likely results from a read error. The DNA is omitted, as the CDR3 cannot be located on it reliably, and the CDR3 follows TCRdb's listing. V and J are TRBV21-1 and TRBJ1-1; the DNA was not used to check the table's D call, TRBD1. TRBV21-1 is shown as a pseudogene. The CDR3 totals 14 residues, both ends included. CDR3 region: CASSKAIVRTYEPL.